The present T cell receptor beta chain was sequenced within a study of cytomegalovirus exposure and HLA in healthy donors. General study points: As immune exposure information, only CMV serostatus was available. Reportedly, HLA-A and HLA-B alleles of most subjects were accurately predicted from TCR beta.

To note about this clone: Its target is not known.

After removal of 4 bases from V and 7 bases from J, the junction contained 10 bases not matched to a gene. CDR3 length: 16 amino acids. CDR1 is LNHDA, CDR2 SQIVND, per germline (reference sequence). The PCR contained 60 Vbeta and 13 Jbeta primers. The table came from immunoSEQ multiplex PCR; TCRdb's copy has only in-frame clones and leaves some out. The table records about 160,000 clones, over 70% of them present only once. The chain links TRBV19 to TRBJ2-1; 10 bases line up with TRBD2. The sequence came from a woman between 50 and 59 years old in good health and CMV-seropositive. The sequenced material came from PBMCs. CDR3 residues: CASSSPLLAGFNEQFF. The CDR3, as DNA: TGTGCCAGTAGTAGCCCCCTACTAGCGGGGTTTAATGAGCAGTTCTTC. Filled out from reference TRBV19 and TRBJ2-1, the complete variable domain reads DGGITQSPKYLFRKEGQNVTLSCEQNLNHDAMYWYRQDPGQGLRLIYYSQIVNDFQKGDIAEGYSVSREKKESFPLTVTSAQKNPTAFYLCASSSPLLAGFNEQFFGPGTRLTVL.